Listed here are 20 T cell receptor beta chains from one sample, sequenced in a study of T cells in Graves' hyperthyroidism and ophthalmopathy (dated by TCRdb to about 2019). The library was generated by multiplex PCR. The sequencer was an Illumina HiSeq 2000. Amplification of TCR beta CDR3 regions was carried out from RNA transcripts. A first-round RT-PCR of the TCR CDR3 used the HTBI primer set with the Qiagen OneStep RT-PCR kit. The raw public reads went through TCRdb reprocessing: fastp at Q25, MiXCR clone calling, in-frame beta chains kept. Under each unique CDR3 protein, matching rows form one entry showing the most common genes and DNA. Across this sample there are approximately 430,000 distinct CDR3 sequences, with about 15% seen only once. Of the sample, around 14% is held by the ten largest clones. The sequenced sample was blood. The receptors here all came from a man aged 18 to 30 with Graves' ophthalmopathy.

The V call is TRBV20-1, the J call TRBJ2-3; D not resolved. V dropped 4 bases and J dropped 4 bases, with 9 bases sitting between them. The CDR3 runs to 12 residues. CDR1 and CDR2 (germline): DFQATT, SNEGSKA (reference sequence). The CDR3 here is CSAKRGADTQYF. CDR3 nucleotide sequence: TGCAGTGCTAAACGCGGCGCAGATACGCAGTATTTT.

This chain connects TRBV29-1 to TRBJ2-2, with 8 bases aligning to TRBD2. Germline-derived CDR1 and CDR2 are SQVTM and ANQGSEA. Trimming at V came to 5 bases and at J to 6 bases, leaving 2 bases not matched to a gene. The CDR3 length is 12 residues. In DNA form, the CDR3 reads TGCAGCGTTCGGGGGGGGTCCGGGGAGCTGTTTTTT. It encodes CSVRGGSGELFF.

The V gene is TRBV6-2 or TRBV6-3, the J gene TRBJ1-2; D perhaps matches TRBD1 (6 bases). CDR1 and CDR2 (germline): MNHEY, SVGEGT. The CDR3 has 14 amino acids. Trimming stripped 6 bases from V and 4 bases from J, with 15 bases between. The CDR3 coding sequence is TGTGCCAGCAGGCTCAACAGGGACCTCTATGGCTACACCTTC. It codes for CASRLNRDLYGYTF.

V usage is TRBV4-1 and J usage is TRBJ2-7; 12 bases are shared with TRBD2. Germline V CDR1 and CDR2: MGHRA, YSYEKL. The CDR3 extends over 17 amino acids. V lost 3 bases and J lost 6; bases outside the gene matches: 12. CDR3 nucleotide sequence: TGCGCCAGCAGCCACCCGACTAGCGGGAGAGGGTCGGGCGAGCAGTACTTC. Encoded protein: CASSHPTSGRGSGEQYF.

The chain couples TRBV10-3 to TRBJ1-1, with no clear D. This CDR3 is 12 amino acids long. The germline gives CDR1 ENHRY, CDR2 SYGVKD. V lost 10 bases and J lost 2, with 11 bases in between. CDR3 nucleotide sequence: TGTGCCACCTGCCCGGGCAACACTGAAGCTTTCTTT. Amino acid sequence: CATCPGNTEAFF.

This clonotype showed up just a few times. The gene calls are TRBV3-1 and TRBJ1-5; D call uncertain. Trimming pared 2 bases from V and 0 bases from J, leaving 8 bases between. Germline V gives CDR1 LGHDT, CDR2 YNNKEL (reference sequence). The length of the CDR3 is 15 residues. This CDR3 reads CASSQTRYSNQPQHF. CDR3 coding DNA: TGTGCCAGCAGCCAAACACGATATAGCAATCAGCCCCAGCATTTT.

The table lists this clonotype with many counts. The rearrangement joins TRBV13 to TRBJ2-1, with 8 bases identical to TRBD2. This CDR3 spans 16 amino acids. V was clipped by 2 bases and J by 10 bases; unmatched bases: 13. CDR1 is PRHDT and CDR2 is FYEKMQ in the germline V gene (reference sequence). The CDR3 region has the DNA TGTGCCAGCAGCTTAAGTCGCAGCGGGGGACGCGTAGAGCAGTTCTTC. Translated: CASSLSRSGGRVEQFF.

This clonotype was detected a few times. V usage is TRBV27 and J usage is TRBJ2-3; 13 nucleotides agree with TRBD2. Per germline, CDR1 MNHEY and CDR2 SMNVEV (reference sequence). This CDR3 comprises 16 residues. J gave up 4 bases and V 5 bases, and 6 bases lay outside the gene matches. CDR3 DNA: TGTGCCAGCAGTAAAGGACTAGCGGGAGCACCAGATACGCAGTATTTT. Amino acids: CASSKGLAGAPDTQYF.

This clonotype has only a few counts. CDR3 loop: CASRNGWTYGYTF. CDR3 in DNA: TGTGCCAGCAGGAACGGGTGGACCTATGGCTACACCTTC. This sequence joins TRBV6-1 and TRBJ1-2, with D unclear. Germline CDR1 MNHNS, CDR2 SASEGT. V lost 6 bases to trimming and J lost 4 bases, with 12 bases between them. There are 13 residues in the CDR3.

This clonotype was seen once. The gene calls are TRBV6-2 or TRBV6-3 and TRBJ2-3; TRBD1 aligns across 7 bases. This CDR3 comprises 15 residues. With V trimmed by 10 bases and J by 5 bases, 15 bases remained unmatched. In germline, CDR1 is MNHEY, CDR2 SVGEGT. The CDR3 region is CATRQGDGRGDTQYF. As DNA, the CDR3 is TGTGCCACTAGGCAGGGGGATGGTCGCGGAGATACGCAGTATTTT.

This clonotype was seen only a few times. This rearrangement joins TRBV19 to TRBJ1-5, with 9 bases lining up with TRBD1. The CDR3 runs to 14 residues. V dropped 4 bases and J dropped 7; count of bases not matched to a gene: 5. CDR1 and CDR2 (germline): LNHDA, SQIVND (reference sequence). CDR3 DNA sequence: TGTGCCAGTAGTAGAGGGACAGGGAAACAGCCCCAGCATTTT. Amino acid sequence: CASSRGTGKQPQHF.

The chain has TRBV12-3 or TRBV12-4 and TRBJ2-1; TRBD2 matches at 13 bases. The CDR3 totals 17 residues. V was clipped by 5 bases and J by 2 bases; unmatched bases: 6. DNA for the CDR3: TGTGCCAGCAGTCCGTGGACTAGCGGGAGCCCCTACAATGAGCAGTTCTTC. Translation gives CASSPWTSGSPYNEQFF.

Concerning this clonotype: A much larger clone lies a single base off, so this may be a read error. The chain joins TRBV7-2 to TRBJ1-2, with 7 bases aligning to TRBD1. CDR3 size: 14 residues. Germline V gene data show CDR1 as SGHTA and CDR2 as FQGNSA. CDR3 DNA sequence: TGTGTCAGCAGCTCCTCGGGACAGTCTTTGGGCTACACCTTC. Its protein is CVSSSSGQSLGYTF.

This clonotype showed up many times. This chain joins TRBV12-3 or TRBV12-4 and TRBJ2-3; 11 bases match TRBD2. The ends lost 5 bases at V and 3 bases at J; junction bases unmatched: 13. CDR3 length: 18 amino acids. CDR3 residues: CASSPRGLLAGVTDTQYF. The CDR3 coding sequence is TGTGCCAGCAGTCCTAGGGGGTTACTAGCGGGAGTTACAGATACGCAGTATTTT.

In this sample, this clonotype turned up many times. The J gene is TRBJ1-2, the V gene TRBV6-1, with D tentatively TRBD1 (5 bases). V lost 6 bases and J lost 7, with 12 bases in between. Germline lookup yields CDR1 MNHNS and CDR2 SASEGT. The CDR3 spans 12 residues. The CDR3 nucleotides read TGTGCCAGCAGCCTAGGGGACGCTGGCTACACCTTC. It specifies CASSLGDAGYTF.

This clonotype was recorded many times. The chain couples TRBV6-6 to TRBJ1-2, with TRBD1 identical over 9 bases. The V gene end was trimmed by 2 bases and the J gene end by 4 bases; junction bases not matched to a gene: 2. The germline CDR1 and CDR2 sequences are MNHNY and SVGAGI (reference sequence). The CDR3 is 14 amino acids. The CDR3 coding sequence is TGTGCCAGCAGTTACAAGACAGGGGGCTATGGCTACACCTTC. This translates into CASSYKTGGYGYTF.

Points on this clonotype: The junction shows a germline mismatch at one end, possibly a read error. The CDR3 reads CASSPPDREREKLFF. The CDR3 DNA follows: TGTGCCAGCAGCCCGCCGGACAGGGAGCGTGAAAAACTGTTTTTT. The chain is built from TRBV4-1 and TRBJ1-4, with TRBD1 matching over 8 bases. The CDR3 is 15 amino acids. Germline assignment: CDR1 MGHRA and CDR2 YSYEKL.

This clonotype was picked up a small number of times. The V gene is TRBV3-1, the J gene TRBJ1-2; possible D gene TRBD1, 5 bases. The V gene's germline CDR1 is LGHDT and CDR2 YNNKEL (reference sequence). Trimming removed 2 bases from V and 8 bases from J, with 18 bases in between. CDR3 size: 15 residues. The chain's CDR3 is CASSQLYPPGGGYTF. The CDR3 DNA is TGTGCCAGCAGCCAATTGTACCCCCCCGGGGGGGGCTACACCTTC.

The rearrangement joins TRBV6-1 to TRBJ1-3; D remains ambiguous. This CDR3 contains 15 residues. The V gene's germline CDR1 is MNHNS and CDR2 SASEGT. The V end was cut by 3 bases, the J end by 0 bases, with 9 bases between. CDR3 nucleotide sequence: TGTGCCAGCAGTGACAGGCCTTACTCTGGAAACACCATATATTTT. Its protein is CASSDRPYSGNTIYF.

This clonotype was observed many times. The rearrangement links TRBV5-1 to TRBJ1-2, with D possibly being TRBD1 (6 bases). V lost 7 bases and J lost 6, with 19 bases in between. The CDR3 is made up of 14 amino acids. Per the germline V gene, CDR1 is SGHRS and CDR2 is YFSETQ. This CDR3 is CASGTQQGADGYTF. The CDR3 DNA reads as TGCGCCAGCGGGACTCAACAGGGAGCGGATGGCTACACCTTC.